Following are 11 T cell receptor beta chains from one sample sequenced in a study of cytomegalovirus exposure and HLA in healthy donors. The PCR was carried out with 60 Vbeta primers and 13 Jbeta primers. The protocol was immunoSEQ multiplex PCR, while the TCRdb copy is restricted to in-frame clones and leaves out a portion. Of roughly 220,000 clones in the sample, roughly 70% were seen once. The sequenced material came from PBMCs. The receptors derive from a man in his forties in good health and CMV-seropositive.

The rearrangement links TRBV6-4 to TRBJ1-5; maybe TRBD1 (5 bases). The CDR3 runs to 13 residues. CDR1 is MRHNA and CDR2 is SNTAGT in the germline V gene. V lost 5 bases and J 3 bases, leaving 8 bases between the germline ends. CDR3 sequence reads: CASSSGNNQPQHF. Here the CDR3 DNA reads TGTGCCAGCAGTTCAGGGAACAATCAGCCCCAGCATTTT.

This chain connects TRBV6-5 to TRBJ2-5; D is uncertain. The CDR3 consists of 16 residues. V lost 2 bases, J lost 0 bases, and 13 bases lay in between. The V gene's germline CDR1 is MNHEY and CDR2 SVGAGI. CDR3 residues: CASSYPSLGNQETQYF. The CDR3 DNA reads TGTGCCAGCAGTTACCCAAGTCTTGGCAACCAAGAGACCCAGTACTTC.

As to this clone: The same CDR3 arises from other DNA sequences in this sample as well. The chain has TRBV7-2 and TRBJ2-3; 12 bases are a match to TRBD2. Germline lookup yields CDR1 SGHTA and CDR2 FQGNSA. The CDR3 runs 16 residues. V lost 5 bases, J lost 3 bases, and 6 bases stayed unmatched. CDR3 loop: CASSRPSGGATDTQYF. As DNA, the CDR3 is TGTGCCAGCAGCCGACCTAGCGGGGGGGCTACAGATACGCAGTATTTT.

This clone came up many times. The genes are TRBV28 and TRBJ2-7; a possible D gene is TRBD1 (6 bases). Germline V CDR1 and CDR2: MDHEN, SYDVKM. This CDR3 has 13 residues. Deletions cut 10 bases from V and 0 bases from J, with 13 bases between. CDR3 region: CAILDSTSYEQYF. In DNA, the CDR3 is TGTGCCATCCTGGACAGCACCTCCTACGAGCAGTACTTC.

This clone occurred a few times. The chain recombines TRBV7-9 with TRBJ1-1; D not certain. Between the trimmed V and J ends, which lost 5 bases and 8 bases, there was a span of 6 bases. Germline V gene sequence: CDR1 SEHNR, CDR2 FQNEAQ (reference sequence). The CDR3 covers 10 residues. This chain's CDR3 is CASSPREAFF. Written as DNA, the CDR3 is TGTGCCAGCAGCCCGAGGGAAGCTTTCTTT.

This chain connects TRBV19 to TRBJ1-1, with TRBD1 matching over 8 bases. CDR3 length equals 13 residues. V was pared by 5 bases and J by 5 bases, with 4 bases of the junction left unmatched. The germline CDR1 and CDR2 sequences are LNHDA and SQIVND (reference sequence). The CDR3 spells CASSDRGETEAFF. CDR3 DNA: TGTGCCAGTAGTGACAGGGGCGAGACTGAAGCTTTCTTT.

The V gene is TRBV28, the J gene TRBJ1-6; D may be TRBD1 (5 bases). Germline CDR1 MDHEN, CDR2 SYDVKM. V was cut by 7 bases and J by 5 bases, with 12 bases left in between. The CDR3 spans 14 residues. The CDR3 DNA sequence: TGTGCCAGCACCTTCGTAGGGGATAATTCACCCCTCCACTTT. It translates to CASTFVGDNSPLHF.

In nucleotides, the CDR3 is TGTGCCAGTAGTGTCACAGGGGACGGAAAGCCCCAGCATTTT. Translated, it gives CASSVTGDGKPQHF. The chain recombines TRBV19 with TRBJ1-5; TRBD1 aligns across 7 bases. Trimming at V came to 5 bases and at J to 8 bases, leaving 9 bases not matched to a gene. This CDR3 has 14 residues. Germline CDR1 and CDR2: LNHDA and SQIVND (reference sequence). The full variable domain, completed using reference TRBV19 and TRBJ1-5, is DGGITQSPKYLFRKEGQNVTLSCEQNLNHDAMYWYRQDPGQGLRLIYYSQIVNDFQKGDIAEGYSVSREKKESFPLTVTSAQKNPTAFYLCASSVTGDGKPQHFGDGTRLSIL.

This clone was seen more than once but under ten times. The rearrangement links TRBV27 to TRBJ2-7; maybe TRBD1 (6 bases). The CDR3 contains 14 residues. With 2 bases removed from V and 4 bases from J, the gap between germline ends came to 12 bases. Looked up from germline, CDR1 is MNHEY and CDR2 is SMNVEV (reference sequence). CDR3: CASSLTGWAYEQYF. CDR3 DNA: TGTGCCAGCAGTTTAACAGGGTGGGCGTACGAGCAGTACTTC.

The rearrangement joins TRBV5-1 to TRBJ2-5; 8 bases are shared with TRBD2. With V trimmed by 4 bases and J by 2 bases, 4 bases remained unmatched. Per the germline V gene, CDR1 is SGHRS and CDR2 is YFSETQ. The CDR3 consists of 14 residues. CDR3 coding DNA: TGCGCCAGCAGCCCCGGGGGGGCTCAAGAGACCCAGTACTTC. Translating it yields CASSPGGAQETQYF.

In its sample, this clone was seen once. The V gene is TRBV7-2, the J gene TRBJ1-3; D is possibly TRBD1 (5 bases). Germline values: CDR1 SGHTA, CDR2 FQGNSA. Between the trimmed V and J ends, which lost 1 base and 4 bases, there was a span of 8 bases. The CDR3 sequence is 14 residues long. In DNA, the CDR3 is TGTGCCAGCAGCTTAGAGCGGGGGGGAAACACCATATATTTT. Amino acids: CASSLERGGNTIYF.